One and the same sample provided the 17 T cell receptor beta chains below, sequenced in a study of shared clonotypes between healthy human individuals (TCRdb year 2020). CD8 naive samples were CD45RO-negative cells positively selected for CCR7, giving a CD45RA+CCR7+ population that excluded TemRA cells. The library was built by means of the immunoSEQ multiplex PCR assay. TCRdb stores this immuneACCESS table with in-frame sequences only. Part of the clones is absent; in the studies checked, under half of the shortfall reflects unresolved V genes, and no reason is known for the rest. The sample table holds around 650,000 clones, of which approximately 96% were seen once. The top ten hold roughly 0.1% of the sample. Sequenced: naive CD8+ T cells sorted from blood. The sample's cell subset or site label, in plain terms: CD45RA+CCR7+. These receptors were obtained from a woman aged 25 to 39 in good health.

This chain connects TRBV19 to TRBJ1-1; no clear D. V was clipped by 4 bases and J by 5 bases, with 11 bases between them. Germline CDR1 reads LNHDA; CDR2 reads SQIVND (reference sequence). This CDR3 has 13 residues. The CDR3 DNA sequence: TGTGCCAGTAGTACGACCAGCAGGACTGAAGCTTTCTTT. Encoded protein: CASSTTSRTEAFF.

The chain is built from TRBV5-4 and TRBJ1-1; D is undetermined. This CDR3 spans 12 amino acids. Germline-derived CDR1 and CDR2 are SGHNT and YYREEE (reference sequence). Trimming took 2 bases from V and 2 from J, leaving 4 bases between them. DNA of the CDR3: TGTGCCAGCAGCTTCTCTAACACTGAAGCTTTCTTT. Its protein product is CASSFSNTEAFF. The full variable domain, rest sourced from reference TRBV5-4 and TRBJ1-1, is ETGVTQSPTHLIKTRGQQVTLRCSSQSGHNTVSWYQQALGQGPQFIFQYYREEENGRGNFPPRFSGLQFPNYSSELNVNALELDDSALYLCASSFSNTEAFFGQGTRLTVV.

The chain combines TRBV9 with TRBJ2-1; 8 positions agree with TRBD2. Trimming removed 0 bases from V and 3 bases from J; junction bases left unmatched: 8. Germline-derived CDR1 and CDR2 are SGDLS and YYNGEE. The CDR3 is made up of 17 amino acids. CDR3 in amino acids: CASSVGERESYYNEQFF. The CDR3, as DNA: TGTGCCAGCAGCGTAGGCGAGCGGGAGAGTTACTACAATGAGCAGTTCTTC.

The chain joins TRBV6-6 to TRBJ1-4; no reliable D call. Germline values: CDR1 MNHNY, CDR2 SVGAGI (reference sequence). The V and J ends lost 6 bases and 8 bases respectively, with 16 bases between them. The CDR3 runs to 14 residues. CDR3 nucleotide sequence: TGTGCCAGCAGCTTCCCCGGGGAGCGAGAAAAACTGTTTTTT. This gives the protein CASSFPGEREKLFF.

This clone was counted a single time. The rearrangement links TRBV7-2 to TRBJ2-1; the D gene is possibly TRBD2 (6 bases). V shed 1 base and J shed 3 bases, with 22 bases lying between them. This CDR3 spans 19 amino acids. Per germline, CDR1 SGHTA and CDR2 FQGNSA. Here the CDR3 DNA reads TGTGCCAGCAGCTTAGGGTTGCGGGGAGTCGCCTTGGGCTACAATGAGCAGTTCTTC. It is translated as CASSLGLRGVALGYNEQFF.

This clone occurred once. The rearrangement joins TRBV27 to TRBJ2-1, with D hard to call. The CDR3 spans 15 residues. V lost 3 bases and J 4 bases, leaving 13 bases between the germline ends. Germline V gene lookup returns CDR1 MNHEY and CDR2 SMNVEV (reference sequence). CDR3 region: CASSFLGSLYNEQFF. The DNA for the CDR3 is TGTGCCAGCAGTTTCTTAGGATCCCTTTACAATGAGCAGTTCTTC.

V gene TRBV28 combines with J gene TRBJ1-5, with 11 bases identical to TRBD1. The V segment lost 5 bases and the J segment 7 bases; nucleotides outside the gene matches: 7. The germline CDR1 and CDR2 sequences are MDHEN and SYDVKM. The CDR3 loop spans 15 amino acids. CDR3: CASSPDGQGAQPQHF. CDR3 sequence (DNA): TGTGCCAGCAGTCCGGATGGACAGGGGGCCCAGCCCCAGCATTTT.

This clone was detected only once. V is TRBV4-1 and J is TRBJ1-6; D is undetermined. CDR1 and CDR2 from the germline V gene are MGHRA and YSYEKL. The CDR3 extends over 15 amino acids. The V end lost 4 bases, the J end lost 7 bases, and 14 bases lay between the germline ends. Here the CDR3 reads CASSRFHVPNSPLHF. The CDR3 region has the DNA TGCGCCAGCAGCCGTTTCCACGTTCCCAATTCACCCCTCCACTTT.

J is TRBJ1-5 and V is TRBV7-8; tentative D call: TRBD1 (6 bases). Trimming stripped 6 bases from V and 0 bases from J, with 12 bases between. The CDR3 length is 15 residues. CDR1 is SGHVS, CDR2 FQNEAQ, per germline. The CDR3 DNA follows: TGTGCCAGCAGGGTAGACAGGAATAGCAATCAGCCCCAGCATTTT. Amino acid sequence: CASRVDRNSNQPQHF.

The rearrangement links TRBV14 to TRBJ1-6; no reliable D call. V lost 5 bases to trimming and J lost 5 bases, with 4 bases between them. CDR1 is SGHDN and CDR2 is FVKESK in the germline V gene. CDR3 length equals 12 residues. CDR3 sequence (DNA): TGTGCCAGCAGCGGGGATAATTCACCCCTCCACTTT. Translated, it gives CASSGDNSPLHF.

This chain joins TRBV5-1 and TRBJ2-1; 9 nucleotides agree with TRBD2. From germline, CDR1 is SGHRS and CDR2 YFSETQ. With 6 bases clipped from V and 2 bases from J, the junction kept 9 bases outside the gene matches. The CDR3 sequence is 16 residues long. The CDR3 spells CASTESGRPTYNEQFF. CDR3 nucleotides: TGCGCCAGCACCGAGAGCGGGAGGCCCACCTACAATGAGCAGTTCTTC.

This clone was seen once. This rearrangement joins TRBV27 to TRBJ1-2; unclear D gene. Germline values: CDR1 MNHEY, CDR2 SMNVEV (reference sequence). Trimming pared 3 bases from V and 3 bases from J, leaving 20 bases between. The CDR3 is 17 amino acids. CDR3 region: CASSFQHSEHNYYGYTF. Here the CDR3 DNA reads TGTGCCAGCAGTTTCCAGCATTCGGAACACAATTACTATGGCTACACCTTC.

This rearrangement joins TRBV28 to TRBJ2-5; perhaps D is TRBD1 or TRBD2 (5 bases each). The end of the DNA aligns better with TRBJ2-7, so the J call may be wrong. Per the germline V gene, CDR1 is MDHEN and CDR2 is SYDVKM. This CDR3 is 14 amino acids long. CDR3 protein: CASSLGVLGHEQYF. In nucleotides, the CDR3 is TGTGCCAGCAGTTTGGGGGTTTTGGGCCACGAGCAGTACTTC.

The rearrangement joins TRBV11-2 to TRBJ2-1; 9 bases line up with TRBD1. Germline V gene data show CDR1 as SGHAT and CDR2 as FQNNGV. The V gene end was trimmed by 5 bases and the J gene end by 10 bases; junction bases not matched to a gene: 9. The length of the CDR3 is 14 residues. CDR3 loop: CASSAGTGPEEQFF. For the CDR3, the DNA is TGTGCCAGCAGCGCCGGGACAGGGCCGGAAGAGCAGTTCTTC.

The chain couples TRBV5-4 to TRBJ2-7, with 7 bases that match TRBD1. V lost 1 base, J lost 2 bases, and 6 bases stayed unmatched. There are 15 residues in the CDR3. From germline, CDR1 is SGHNT and CDR2 YYREEE (reference sequence). The CDR3 DNA follows: TGTGCCAGCAGCTTGTTGGGGACAGAGGCCTACGAGCAGTACTTC. As protein: CASSLLGTEAYEQYF.

The genes are TRBV5-4 and TRBJ2-7, with a weak D call TRBD2 (6 bases). The CDR3 loop spans 14 amino acids. Germline loops: CDR1 SGHNT, CDR2 YYREEE (reference sequence). Trimming removed 1 base at V and 3 bases at J, with 11 bases between. The CDR3 nucleotides read TGTGCCAGCAGCTTGCGGTCTAGCGACTACGAGCAGTACTTC. This encodes CASSLRSSDYEQYF.

This clone was seen once. The chain links TRBV19 to TRBJ1-1; D uncertain. This CDR3 has 14 amino acids. Germline V gene sequence: CDR1 LNHDA, CDR2 SQIVND (reference sequence). V lost 3 bases and J 0 bases, leaving 8 bases between the germline ends. CDR3 loop: CASSMDLLNTEAFF. The CDR3 bases are TGTGCCAGTAGTATGGACTTACTGAACACTGAAGCTTTCTTT.